The present entry profiles one T cell receptor beta chain with its context. Sequencing was performed with immunoSEQ multiplex PCR; in TCRdb, only in-frame clones are kept and a portion is missing. The top ten hold 2.5% of the sample, which has about 66,000 clones, about four fifths seen once. The data are from a study of OX40 agonist ivuxolimab in advanced cancers. The junction had 2 bases not matched to a gene; V was cut back by 3 bases and J by 4 bases. CDR3 length: 17 amino acids. Germline-derived CDR1 and CDR2 are LNHDA and SQIVND (reference sequence). People who had autoimmune disease history or systemic immunosuppression were excluded.

The TCR comes from an adult with an advanced solid tumor such as melanoma, head and neck, liver or kidney cancer. The chain carries TRBV19 and TRBJ2-2, with 16 bases lining up with TRBD2. The input for sequencing was CD4+ or CD8+ T cells sorted from blood, taken in a trial of the OX40 agonist ivuxolimab. The CDR3 loop reads CASSMGTSGRGTGELFF. CDR3 DNA: TGTGCCAGTAGTATGGGGACTAGCGGGAGGGGCACCGGGGAGCTGTTTTTT. The whole variable domain, remainder taken from reference TRBV19 and TRBJ2-2, is DGGITQSPKYLFRKEGQNVTLSCEQNLNHDAMYWYRQDPGQGLRLIYYSQIVNDFQKGDIAEGYSVSREKKESFPLTVTSAQKNPTAFYLCASSMGTSGRGTGELFFGEGSRLTVL.